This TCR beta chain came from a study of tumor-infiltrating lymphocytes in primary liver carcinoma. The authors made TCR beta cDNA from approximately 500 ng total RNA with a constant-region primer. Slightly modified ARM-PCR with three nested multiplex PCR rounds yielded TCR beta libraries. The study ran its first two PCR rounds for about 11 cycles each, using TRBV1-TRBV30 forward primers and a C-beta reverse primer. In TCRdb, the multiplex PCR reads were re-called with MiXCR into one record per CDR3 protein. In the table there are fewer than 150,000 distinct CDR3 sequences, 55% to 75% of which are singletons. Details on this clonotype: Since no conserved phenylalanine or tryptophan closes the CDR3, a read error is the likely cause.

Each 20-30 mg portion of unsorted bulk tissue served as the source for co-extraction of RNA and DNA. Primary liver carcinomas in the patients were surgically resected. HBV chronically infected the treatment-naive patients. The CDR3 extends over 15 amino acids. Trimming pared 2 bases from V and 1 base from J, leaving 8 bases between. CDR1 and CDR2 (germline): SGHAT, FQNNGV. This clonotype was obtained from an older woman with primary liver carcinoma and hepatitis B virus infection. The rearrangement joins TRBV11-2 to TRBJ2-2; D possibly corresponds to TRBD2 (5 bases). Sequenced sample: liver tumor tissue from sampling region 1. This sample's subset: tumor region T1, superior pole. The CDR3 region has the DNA TGTGCCAGCAGCTTAACAAGCGGGAACACCGGGGAGCTGTTTTAT. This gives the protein CASSLTSGNTGELFY.